The next 21 T cell receptor beta chains were all read from a single sample in a study of blood T cells in healthy people across ages. Alongside a J-beta primer mix, a sample-barcoded 5' primer served in a second PCR lasting about 7 to 12 cycles. MiXCR, run by TCRdb on the 5' RACE reads, gives a single entry per CDR3 protein. Counted here are under 2,000,000 distinct CDR3 sequences, about 50% occurring once; the ten biggest clones make up about 2.1%. The sample was blood. The source is a woman between 40 and 55 years old in good health.

This clonotype showed up just a few times. The V and J genes are TRBV20-1 and TRBJ1-4, with D uncertain. Germline V CDR1 and CDR2: DFQATT, SNEGSKA (reference sequence). The CDR3 consists of 14 residues. The V end lost 0 bases, the J end lost 5 bases, and 10 bases lay between the germline ends. CDR3 residues: CSARDPPGNEKLFF. The CDR3 region has the DNA TGCAGTGCTAGAGATCCCCCCGGGAATGAAAAACTGTTTTTT.

The chain recombines TRBV4-3 with TRBJ2-6, with D perhaps given as TRBD1 or TRBD2 (5 bases each). V shed 4 bases and J shed 5 bases, with 15 bases lying between them. The V gene's germline CDR1 is LGHNA and CDR2 YSLEER. The CDR3 extends over 16 amino acids. Here the CDR3 DNA reads TGCGCCAGCAGCCCCTCGAAGGGGACCTGGGCCAACGTCCTGACTTTC. Its translation: CASSPSKGTWANVLTF.

CDR3 in DNA: TGTGCCAGCAGCGAATGGACAGGGGGAGGTTCACCCCTCCACTTT. It codes for CASSEWTGGGSPLHF. The chain links TRBV7-8 to TRBJ1-6, with 10 bases that match TRBD1. Trimming removed 5 bases from V and 9 bases from J; junction bases left unmatched: 7. CDR1 and CDR2 (germline): SGHVS, FQNEAQ. The CDR3 is 15 residues long.

This sequence joins TRBV6-5 and TRBJ2-3; no reliable D call. V lost 6 bases and J lost 5, with 15 bases in between. The CDR3 totals 14 residues. CDR1 and CDR2 from the germline V gene are MNHEY and SVGAGI. The CDR3 DNA follows: TGTGCCAGCAGAAGAGTGGTAGTGGAAGATACGCAGTATTTT. It codes for CASRRVVVEDTQYF.

The DNA of the CDR3 is TGTGCCAGCTCACCAGCCGGGACGGTGAGGGGCGGCTACACCTTC. Its protein product is CASSPAGTVRGGYTF. The rearrangement links TRBV18 to TRBJ1-2; TRBD1 might be the D (5 bases). Germline V gene lookup returns CDR1 KGHSH and CDR2 LQKENI. Deletions cut 2 bases from V and 8 bases from J, with 18 bases between. This CDR3 is 15 amino acids long.

Details on this clonotype: At one of its ends the junction is not consistent with the germline gene, which may arise from a read error. The DNA for the CDR3 is TGCGGCGTTGGTGAGGCCCTAGGCTCCTACGAGCAGTACTTC. Translating gives CGVGEALGSYEQYF. The chain recombines TRBV29-1 with TRBJ2-7; D ambiguous. The CDR3 is 14 amino acids. The germline V gene has CDR1 SQVTM and CDR2 ANQGSEA.

Only a few counts were recorded for this clonotype. This chain joins TRBV4-3 and TRBJ2-3, with D maybe TRBD2 (5 bases). Germline V gives CDR1 LGHNA, CDR2 YSLEER. The CDR3 runs to 13 residues. V was trimmed by 3 bases and J by 3 bases, leaving 7 bases between them. The CDR3 DNA is TGCGCCAGCAGCCAGTCGGGGACAGATACGCAGTATTTT. Amino acids: CASSQSGTDTQYF.

This clonotype was counted once. The J gene is TRBJ1-2, the V gene TRBV6-5, with 7 bases identical to TRBD1. The germline CDR1 and CDR2 sequences are MNHEY and SVGAGI. The CDR3 is 16 residues long. The trim removed 5 bases at V and 4 bases at J, leaving 13 bases unmatched. The CDR3 DNA is TGTGCCAGCAGTCAGCAGACAGGGTGGTTCACCTATGGCTACACCTTC. Its translation is CASSQQTGWFTYGYTF.

This rearrangement joins TRBV12-3 or TRBV12-4 to TRBJ2-3, with D unclear. V lost 2 bases, J lost 4 bases, and 10 bases lay in between. The CDR3 sequence is 14 residues long. DNA for the CDR3: TGTGCCAGCAGTTTATTTCGTGCGGCAGATACGCAGTATTTT. Translated: CASSLFRAADTQYF.

As for this clonotype: The junction and the germline gene differ at one end; a read error may be behind it. V usage is TRBV12-3 or TRBV12-4 and J usage is TRBJ2-1, with unresolved D. The CDR3 extends over 13 amino acids. CDR3 amino acids: CAISLVGRNEQFF. The CDR3 region has the DNA TGTGCCATCAGTCTTGTCGGACGCAATGAGCAGTTCTTC.

This chain joins TRBV15 and TRBJ1-1, with D perhaps matching TRBD1 (6 bases). Germline CDR1 is LNHNV and CDR2 is YYDKDF (reference sequence). Trimming stripped 2 bases from V and 8 bases from J, with 15 bases between. The CDR3 contains 14 residues. The CDR3 loop is CATSRQEYTGEAFF. The CDR3 coding sequence is TGTGCCACCAGCAGACAAGAATATACAGGGGAAGCTTTCTTT.

The genes are TRBV6-5 and TRBJ2-7, with 7 bases matching TRBD1. The CDR3 spans 15 residues. The germline CDR1 and CDR2 sequences are MNHEY and SVGAGI. V was clipped by 5 bases and J by 7 bases; unmatched bases: 14. The chain's CDR3 is CASSQLDRSYNEQYF. The DNA of the CDR3 is TGTGCCAGCAGTCAACTGGACAGGTCCTACAATGAGCAGTACTTC.

The CDR3: CASSYSISGGNTIYNEQFF. The DNA for the CDR3 is TGTGCCAGCAGTTACTCGATATCGGGGGGGAATACTATCTACAATGAGCAGTTCTTC. The V gene is TRBV6-5, the J gene TRBJ2-1; 8 bases agree with TRBD2. V shed 0 bases, J shed 3 bases, and the junction held 13 bases outside the gene matches. The CDR3 spans 19 residues. Germline lookup yields CDR1 MNHEY and CDR2 SVGAGI.

The chain couples TRBV20-1 to TRBJ1-2; D perhaps matches TRBD1 (5 bases). CDR1 and CDR2 (germline): DFQATT, SNEGSKA (reference sequence). The CDR3 totals 12 residues. V lost 5 bases to trimming and J lost 6 bases, with 13 bases between them. The DNA of the CDR3 is TGCAGTGCTTCAACCGGGGCCCATGGCTACACCTTC. It codes for CSASTGAHGYTF.

This clonotype was detected a few times. The CDR3 DNA is TGCGCCAGCAGATACATCGGACTAGCGGGTGAGAGCACAGATACGCAGTATTTT. Translated, it gives CASRYIGLAGESTDTQYF. The chain is built from TRBV4-3 and TRBJ2-3; TRBD2 matches at 11 bases. The germline V gene encodes CDR1 LGHNA and CDR2 YSLEER. Trimming at V came to 6 bases and at J to 0 bases, leaving 11 bases not matched to a gene. The CDR3 runs 18 residues.

The V and J genes are TRBV28 and TRBJ2-3, with 8 bases aligning to TRBD1. Germline V CDR1 and CDR2: MDHEN, SYDVKM. The ends lost 4 bases at V and 2 bases at J; junction bases unmatched: 11. This CDR3 contains 17 residues. The CDR3 DNA sequence: TGTGCCAGCAGTTACCCCTCACAGGGGGTTACCACAGATACGCAGTATTTT. Its protein product is CASSYPSQGVTTDTQYF.

The chain employs TRBV9 and TRBJ2-3, with D perhaps given as TRBD1 or TRBD2 (5 bases each). Between the trimmed V and J ends, which lost 2 bases and 0 bases, there was a span of 13 bases. The CDR3 contains 16 residues. Germline CDR1 SGDLS, CDR2 YYNGEE. The CDR3 reads CASSVEGSLSTDTQYF. CDR3 bases: TGTGCCAGCAGCGTTGAGGGGAGCTTGAGCACAGATACGCAGTATTTT.

The chain has TRBV11-2 and TRBJ2-1; D is uncertain. CDR3 length equals 14 residues. Germline assignment: CDR1 SGHAT and CDR2 FQNNGV. Trimming took off 3 bases at V and 4 bases at J, with 10 bases between the two ends. CDR3 protein: CASSFSGIYNEQFF. CDR3 nucleotide sequence: TGTGCCAGCAGCTTCAGTGGGATATACAATGAGCAGTTCTTC.

This chain connects TRBV6-6 to TRBJ2-7; 10 nucleotides agree with TRBD2. This CDR3 comprises 14 residues. V lost 6 bases to trimming and J lost 3 bases; unmatched junction nucleotides: 5. Germline V gene lookup returns CDR1 MNHNY and CDR2 SVGAGI (reference sequence). The CDR3 coding sequence is TGTGCCAGCAGACCTAGGACTAGCGGCTACGAGCAGTACTTC. Protein sequence: CASRPRTSGYEQYF.

J is TRBJ2-5 and V is TRBV4-1; 8 bases match TRBD2. Unmatched junction bases numbered 15, after V lost 4 bases and J lost 11 bases. Germline V gene data show CDR1 as MGHRA and CDR2 as YSYEKL. The CDR3 runs 15 residues. In DNA, the CDR3 is TGCGCCAGCAGCCCGGGACTAGGGGGGTTCTATGAGCAGTACTTC. This translates into CASSPGLGGFYEQYF.

The chain recombines TRBV20-1 with TRBJ1-2; D is possibly TRBD1 (5 bases). This CDR3 spans 10 amino acids. Germline V CDR1 and CDR2: DFQATT, SNEGSKA (reference sequence). The CDR3 protein is CGQDRSGYTF. DNA of the CDR3: TGCGGACAAGACAGATCTGGCTACACCTTC.